This T cell receptor beta chain emerged from a study of T cell changes during pregnancy in multiple sclerosis. Within the sample, this clone is medium-sized. This CDR3 comprises 16 residues. Germline V gene data show CDR1 as MNHNS and CDR2 as SASEGT. Trimming took off 8 bases at V and 0 bases at J, with 18 bases between the two ends. Libraries were prepared by immunoSEQ multiplex PCR; TCRdb keeps only in-frame clonotypes and omits some of them. The top ten clones hold 1% to 1.5% of a sample with roughly 48,000 clones, around 90% of them seen once. This chain joins TRBV6-1 and TRBJ2-3; D is possibly TRBD2 (6 bases). This specimen was CD4+ T cells from peripheral blood mononuclear cells, taken in the second trimester of pregnancy. The origin of this receptor is a female donor with multiple sclerosis, enrolled in a pregnancy study. The CDR3 sequence: CASRGGEGASTDTQYF. DNA of the CDR3: TGTGCCAGCCGTGGCGGGGAAGGGGCTAGCACAGATACGCAGTATTTT.